The clone carrying this T cell receptor (beta chain) occurred a few times. The data originate from a study of immune characterization of retroperitoneal liposarcoma. Each CDR3 protein gets one entry after TCRdb re-called the PCR reads with MiXCR. The table includes around 2,000 distinct CDR3 sequences, approximately 28% detected once. Trimming left V 3 bases short and J 1 base short, with 12 bases between. CDR3 length: 15 residues. Material: tumor tissue. This chain connects TRBV12-3 or TRBV12-4 to TRBJ2-5; D possibly uses TRBD1 or TRBD2 (5 bases each). This TCR derives from a female donor with retroperitoneal liposarcoma. The CDR3 DNA is TGTGCCAGCAGTTTTGGGGGAACTATCCAAGAGACCCAGTACTTC. Its protein is CASSFGGTIQETQYF.